This entry concerns a single T cell receptor beta chain. The antigen is not known. Profiled with immunoSEQ multiplex PCR; TCRdb holds only in-frame clones, not every one. The sample includes fewer than 30,000 clones, more than 75% seen only once; the top ten take roughly 19%. This entry is derived from a study of OX40 agonist ivuxolimab in advanced cancers. Study information: Ivuxolimab, an antibody that agonizes OX40 (CD134), was administered to the patients. Every patient in dose escalation had hepatocellular carcinoma, melanoma, renal cell or head and neck cancer. Study observations and caveats: Expanded clones tended on average to be more numerous among CD8+ T cells than CD4+. Researchers did not determine the expanded peripheral T cells' antigen specificity.

The CDR3 has 12 residues. Trimming left V 5 bases short and J 4 bases short, with 10 bases between. Germline CDR1 and CDR2: SGDLS and YYNGEE. This chain uses TRBV9 with TRBJ2-7; D is possibly TRBD1 or TRBD2 (5 bases each). Sequences were derived from CD4+ or CD8+ T cells sorted from blood, sampled in a trial of the OX40 agonist ivuxolimab. This TCR derives from an adult with an advanced solid tumor such as melanoma, head and neck, liver or kidney cancer. The CDR3 DNA is TGTGCCAGCAGAGGGGACGGTTACGAGCAGTACTTC. Amino acid sequence: CASRGDGYEQYF.